The 17 T cell receptor beta chains listed next were all sequenced from one sample in a study of blood T cell repertoires in COVID-19. Generated by immunoSEQ multiplex PCR, the TCRdb table keeps only in-frame clones and is missing some. The sample consists of around 140,000 clones, about 83% of them appearing once. Sequencing used peripheral blood. Source of these receptors: a man aged 45-65 years with acute or convalescent COVID-19.

This chain uses TRBV7-2 with TRBJ1-2, with TRBD1 identical over 8 bases. The CDR3 is made up of 13 amino acids. Germline CDR1 SGHTA, CDR2 FQGNSA. J gave up 8 bases and V 4 bases, and 6 bases lay outside the gene matches. The CDR3, as DNA: TGTGCCAGCAGCTCCCTGACAGGGGACGGCTACACCTTC. Residues: CASSSLTGDGYTF.

This rearrangement joins TRBV5-1 to TRBJ2-3; tentative D call: TRBD2 (6 bases). Germline-derived CDR1 and CDR2 are SGHRS and YFSETQ. V lost 4 bases to trimming and J lost 5 bases, with 17 bases between them. The CDR3 spans 15 residues. The CDR3 DNA reads TGCGCCAGCAGCCTCGGCGGGGCGGAGATAGATACGCAGTATTTT. Its protein is CASSLGGAEIDTQYF.

This chain uses TRBV24-1 with TRBJ2-5; TRBD1 agrees at 8 bases. The V gene's germline CDR1 is KGHDR and CDR2 SFDVKD. V was pared by 2 bases and J by 7 bases, with 11 bases of the junction left unmatched. This CDR3 has 16 amino acids. The CDR3 coding sequence is TGTGCCACCAGTGATTCTGGACAGGGACAAGAGGTGACCCAGTACTTC. Translation gives CATSDSGQGQEVTQYF.

The chain is built from TRBV2 and TRBJ2-3; D may be TRBD1 (5 bases). In germline, CDR1 is SNHLY, CDR2 FYNNEI. The CDR3 runs 13 residues. The V gene lost 2 bases and the J gene lost 3 bases, with 6 bases spanning the gap. DNA of the CDR3: TGTGCCAGCAGTGAATCAGGGACAGATACGCAGTATTTT. Translation gives CASSESGTDTQYF.

V gene TRBV2 combines with J gene TRBJ1-3; no firm D call. The germline V gene encodes CDR1 SNHLY and CDR2 FYNNEI. Trimming took off 5 bases at V and 6 bases at J, with 8 bases between the two ends. CDR3 length: 12 amino acids. Here the CDR3 reads CASSYSLNTIYF. The CDR3 DNA reads TGTGCCAGCAGTTACTCTTTAAACACCATATATTTT.

The gene calls are TRBV5-1 and TRBJ1-2, with no clear D. CDR3 length: 13 amino acids. Trimming shortened V by 3 bases and J by 2 bases, and 8 bases separated the two germline ends. Germline-derived CDR1 and CDR2 are SGHRS and YFSETQ. The CDR3 DNA reads as TGCGCCAGCAGCTCCAATCTAAACTATGGCTACACCTTC. Residues: CASSSNLNYGYTF.

The CDR3 DNA reads as TGCGCCAGCAGCCTCCAGGAAAACTACGAGCAGTACTTC. It encodes CASSLQENYEQYF. The V gene is TRBV5-1, the J gene TRBJ2-7; no definite D call. The CDR3 covers 13 residues. Trimming took off 4 bases at V and 3 bases at J, with 11 bases between the two ends. Germline V lookup: CDR1 SGHRS, CDR2 YFSETQ.

The genes are TRBV29-1 and TRBJ2-3; TRBD1 matches at 8 bases. Unmatched junction bases numbered 1, after V lost 5 bases and J lost 0 bases. CDR1 SQVTM and CDR2 ANQGSEA come from the germline V gene. CDR3 length equals 13 residues. CDR3 bases: TGCAGCGTTAGACAGGGGAGCACAGATACGCAGTATTTT. Protein sequence: CSVRQGSTDTQYF.

This clone was seen repeatedly, ten times or more. This rearrangement joins TRBV11-2 to TRBJ2-3; 10 bases agree with TRBD2. Germline CDR1 SGHAT, CDR2 FQNNGV. CDR3 length: 15 residues. The V segment lost 4 bases and the J segment 10 bases; nucleotides outside the gene matches: 11. CDR3 DNA sequence: TGTGCCAGCAGCTCACAATTACTAGCGGGGAACTCGCAGTATTTT. Its protein is CASSSQLLAGNSQYF.

This chain joins TRBV4-2 and TRBJ1-2; 9 bases match TRBD1. Germline CDR1 and CDR2: LGHNA and YNFKEQ. The CDR3 loop spans 15 amino acids. J lost 7 bases, V lost 5 bases, and 11 bases had no gene match. CDR3: CASSYLGQGVSGYTF. The CDR3 DNA follows: TGTGCCAGCAGCTACCTGGGACAGGGTGTCAGTGGCTACACCTTC.

Details on this clone: At the DNA level, this CDR3 is encoded by other sequences in the same sample as well. V gene TRBV3-1 (or the pseudogene TRBV3-2) combines with J gene TRBJ1-1; perhaps TRBD1 as D (5 bases). CDR3 length equals 14 residues. CDR1 and CDR2 from the germline V gene are LGHDT and YNNKEL (reference sequence). Between the trimmed V and J ends, which lost 4 bases and 4 bases, there was a span of 13 bases. The CDR3 nucleotides read TGTGCCAGCAGCCCGGCTGTCGGGGGCACTGAAGCTTTCTTT. Encoded protein: CASSPAVGGTEAFF.

The chain couples TRBV7-8 to TRBJ1-2; tentative D call: TRBD1 (5 bases). Germline-derived CDR1 and CDR2 are SGHVS and FQNEAQ. The CDR3 has 17 amino acids. Trimming removed 4 bases from V and 8 bases from J, with 26 bases in between. This CDR3 is CASSSDLGGLVEGGYTF. The CDR3 DNA reads TGTGCCAGCAGCTCCGACCTCGGGGGGTTGGTGGAGGGCGGCTACACCTTC.

In its sample, this clone was seen many times. J is TRBJ1-5 and V is TRBV19, with TRBD1 matching 8 bases. Looked up from germline, CDR1 is LNHDA and CDR2 is SQIVND (reference sequence). This CDR3 comprises 14 residues. Unmatched junction bases numbered 1, after V lost 2 bases and J lost 4 bases. The CDR3 protein is CASSIQGANQPQHF. CDR3 sequence (DNA): TGTGCCAGTAGTATACAGGGGGCGAATCAGCCCCAGCATTTT.

Note on this clone: Different DNA sequences within this sample yield the same CDR3. The chain recombines TRBV13 with TRBJ1-3; D unclear. Trimming took off 0 bases at V and 0 bases at J, with 6 bases between the two ends. This CDR3 comprises 15 residues. CDR1 is PRHDT, CDR2 FYEKMQ, per germline (reference sequence). CDR3 sequence (DNA): TGTGCCAGCAGCTTAGGCCTACTCTCTGGAAACACCATATATTTT. It specifies CASSLGLLSGNTIYF.

The chain is built from TRBV11-3 and TRBJ2-7; weak D call: TRBD1 (5 bases). Germline CDR1 reads SGHNT; CDR2 reads YENEEA. V shed 9 bases and J shed 8 bases, with 8 bases lying between them. This CDR3 region has 9 residues. In DNA form, the CDR3 reads TGTGCCAGGACGGACAAGCAGTACGTC. Translating gives CARTDKQYV.

The chain is built from TRBV29-1 and TRBJ2-3, with 11 bases lining up with TRBD1. V lost 1 base, J lost 6 bases, and 3 bases stayed unmatched. Germline lookup yields CDR1 SQVTM and CDR2 ANQGSEA. This CDR3 has 14 residues. The CDR3: CSVEGGQGVDTQYF. In DNA, the CDR3 is TGCAGCGTTGAAGGGGGACAGGGGGTGGATACGCAGTATTTT.

The rearrangement links TRBV27 to TRBJ1-3; 10 bases match TRBD1. This CDR3 spans 16 amino acids. Per the germline V gene, CDR1 is MNHEY and CDR2 is SMNVEV (reference sequence). With V trimmed by 6 bases and J by 3 bases, 8 bases remained unmatched. DNA for the CDR3: TGTGCCAGCAGCCGCAGACAGGGGGCGAGTGGAAACACCATATATTTT. Residues: CASSRRQGASGNTIYF.